The present T cell receptor (beta chain) was sequenced within a study of blood T cell repertoires in COVID-19. Study as a whole: Samples of COVID-19 (acute and convalescent) were obtained from the United States, Italy and Spain.

Some clones are missing from TCRdb's copy, which holds only in-frame ones; the method was immunoSEQ multiplex PCR. The sample has approximately 200,000 clones, approximately 90% seen once; the top ten hold 1.2%. Trimming took 5 bases from V and 4 from J, leaving 11 bases between them. In germline, CDR1 is MGHRA, CDR2 YSYEKL. The CDR3 is 13 residues long. The sequence derives from a young man who had recovered from COVID-19. The chain uses TRBV4-1 and TRBJ1-1, with D unresolved. The specimen sequenced was PBMCs or T cells enriched from blood (not recorded which). The DNA for the CDR3 is TGCGCCAGCAGCGTGAGGGAAGGCACTGAAGCTTTCTTT. Amino acid sequence: CASSVREGTEAFF.